One TCR beta chain is described in this entry. Authors' processing steps: Estimates of nucleated cell counts were drawn from the amplification of reference gene primers. Measured with immunoSEQ multiplex PCR; TCRdb has only the in-frame clones, and not every one. The V and J calls and clone size come from that table; D and trimming were worked out from the DNA. The profile shows about 230,000 clones, roughly 84% of them singletons. This sample stems from a study of blood T cell repertoires in COVID-19. On the study more broadly: The United States, Italy and Spain supplied acute and convalescent COVID-19 samples. PBMCs, B-cell-depleted T cells, or T cells were the source of the cDNA or gDNA that made up the material.

There are 14 residues in the CDR3. Germline CDR1 reads SGHVS; CDR2 reads FQNEAQ. V lost 3 bases to trimming and J lost 4 bases; unmatched junction nucleotides: 4. The specimen sequenced was peripheral blood. This rearrangement joins TRBV7-8 to TRBJ2-7; TRBD1 aligns across 9 bases. The origin of this receptor is a woman aged 50 to 65 with acute or convalescent COVID-19. This CDR3 reads CASSFGQGSYEQYF. As DNA, the CDR3 is TGTGCCAGCAGCTTTGGACAGGGGTCGTACGAGCAGTACTTC.